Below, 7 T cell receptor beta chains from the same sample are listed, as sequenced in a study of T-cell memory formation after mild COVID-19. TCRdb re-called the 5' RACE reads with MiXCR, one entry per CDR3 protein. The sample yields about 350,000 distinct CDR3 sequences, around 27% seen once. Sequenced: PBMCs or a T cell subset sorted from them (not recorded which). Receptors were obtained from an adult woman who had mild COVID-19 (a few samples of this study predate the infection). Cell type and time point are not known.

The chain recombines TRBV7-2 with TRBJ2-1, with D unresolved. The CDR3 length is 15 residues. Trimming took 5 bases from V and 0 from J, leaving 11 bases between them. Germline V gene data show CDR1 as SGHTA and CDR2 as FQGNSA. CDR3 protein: CASSPEQLSYNEQFF. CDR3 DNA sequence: TGTGCCAGCAGCCCAGAGCAGCTCTCCTACAATGAGCAGTTCTTC. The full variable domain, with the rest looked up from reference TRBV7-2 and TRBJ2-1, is GAGVSQSPSNKVTEKGKDVELRCDPISGHTALYWYRQSLGQGLEFLIYFQGNSAPDKSGLPSDRFSAERTGGSVSTLTIQRTQQEDSAVYLCASSPEQLSYNEQFFGPGTRLTVL.

The CDR3 nucleotides are TGTGCCAGTACCTTGACAGGGTTGGCAGATACGCAGTATTTT. It encodes CASTLTGLADTQYF. The genes are TRBV19 and TRBJ2-3, with TRBD1 matching over 7 bases. Germline CDR1 is LNHDA and CDR2 is SQIVND (reference sequence). Losses at the gene ends were 7 bases for V and 4 bases for J; bases not matched to a gene: 8. This CDR3 is 14 amino acids long.

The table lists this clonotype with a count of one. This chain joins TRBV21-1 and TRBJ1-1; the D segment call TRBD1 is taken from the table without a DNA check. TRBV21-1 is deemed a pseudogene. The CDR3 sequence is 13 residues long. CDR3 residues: CASRDCLDTEAFF. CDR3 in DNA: TGTGCCAGCAGGGACTGTCTGGACACTGAAGCTTTCTTT.

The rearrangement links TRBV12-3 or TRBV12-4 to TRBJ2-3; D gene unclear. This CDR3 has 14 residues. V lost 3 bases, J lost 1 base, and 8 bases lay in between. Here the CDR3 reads CASSFYGGTDTQYF. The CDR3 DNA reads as TGTGCCAGCAGTTTCTATGGGGGCACAGATACGCAGTATTTT.

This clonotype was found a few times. The CDR3 protein is CASSDGRGNAKNIQYF. The CDR3 DNA reads TGTGCCAGCAGTGACGGACGGGGAAATGCCAAAAACATTCAGTACTTC. The rearrangement joins TRBV2 to TRBJ2-4, with D perhaps matching TRBD2 (5 bases). CDR1 is SNHLY and CDR2 is FYNNEI in the germline V gene. Trimming took off 3 bases at V and 1 base at J, with 13 bases between the two ends. This CDR3 is built from 16 residues.

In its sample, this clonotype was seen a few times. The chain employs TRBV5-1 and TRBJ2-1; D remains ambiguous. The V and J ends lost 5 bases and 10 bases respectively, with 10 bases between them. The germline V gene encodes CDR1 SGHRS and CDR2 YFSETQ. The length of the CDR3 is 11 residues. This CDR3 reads CASRVGREQFF. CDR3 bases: TGCGCCAGCAGAGTCGGCAGAGAGCAGTTCTTC.

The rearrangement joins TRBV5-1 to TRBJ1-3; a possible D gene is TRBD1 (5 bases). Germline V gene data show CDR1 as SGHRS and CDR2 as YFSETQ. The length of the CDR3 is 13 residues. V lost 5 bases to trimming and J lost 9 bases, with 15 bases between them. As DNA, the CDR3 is TGCGCCAGCAGTCCCAGCGATGGGGGCACCATATATTTT. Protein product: CASSPSDGGTIYF. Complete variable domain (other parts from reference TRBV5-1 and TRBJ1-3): KAGVTQTPRYLIKTRGQQVTLSCSPISGHRSVSWYQQTPGQGLQFLFEYFSETQRNKGNFPGRFSGRQFSNSRSEMNVSTLELGDSALYLCASSPSDGGTIYFGEGSWLTVV.